A selection of T cell receptor beta chains follows, all from one sample in a study of blood T cell repertoires in COVID-19. Assay: immunoSEQ multiplex PCR; the TCRdb copy retains only in-frame clones and omits some. The table includes roughly 140,000 clones, under 90% detected once. The sample consisted of peripheral blood. The receptors come from a man aged 60 to 75 with acute or convalescent COVID-19. The CDR3 runs from the conserved cysteine through the conserved F or W. The order of the fields is D gene, V gene, J gene, clone size, CDR3 protein, CDR3 DNA. A D gene is named only where the DNA matches it firmly. For some rows the clone size is stated as once, few or many, or as a class when expanded; others skip it.

>TRBD1|TRBV9|TRBJ1-2|NA
CASSGGQGLFNYGYTF
TGTGCCAGCAGCGGAGGACAGGGTTTGTTTAACTATGGCTACACCTTC
>NA|TRBV9|TRBJ2-1|NA
CASSVDPGGSSYNEQFF
TGTGCCAGCAGCGTAGATCCAGGGGGGAGCTCCTACAATGAGCAGTTCTTC
>NA|TRBV5-6|TRBJ2-1|NA
CASSFGEPGWNEQFF
TGTGCCAGCAGCTTTGGTGAGCCGGGGTGGAATGAGCAGTTCTTC
>TRBD2|TRBV11-3|TRBJ2-7|NA
CASSLGPSGDYEQYF
TGTGCCAGCAGCTTAGGCCCTAGCGGGGATTACGAGCAGTACTTC
>TRBD2|TRBV3-1/TRBV3-2|TRBJ2-1|NA
CASSQGGVAGERQFF
TGTGCCAGCAGCCAAGGGGGAGTAGCGGGAGAAAGGCAGTTCTTC
>TRBD2|TRBV7-2|TRBJ2-1|NA
CASSLRMPLAGGRGDEQFF
TGTGCCAGCAGCTTAAGGATGCCGCTAGCGGGAGGGCGGGGGGATGAGCAGTTCTTC
>TRBD1|TRBV5-4|TRBJ1-6|NA
CASSLQQGATSPLHF
TGTGCCAGCAGCTTACAACAGGGGGCGACTTCACCCCTCCACTTT
>NA|TRBV6-2/TRBV6-3|TRBJ2-7|NA
CASSYGSERQYF
TGTGCCAGCAGTTACGGTTCCGAGCGGCAGTACTTC
>TRBD1|TRBV6-5|TRBJ2-7|NA
CASRTGTGVYEQYF
TGTGCCAGCAGAACCGGGACAGGGGTTTACGAGCAGTACTTC
>TRBD2|TRBV11-2|TRBJ2-3|NA
CASSLNGGGRDTQYF
TGTGCCAGCAGCTTAAATGGCGGGGGGCGGGATACGCAGTATTTT
>TRBD1|TRBV19|TRBJ1-6|NA
CASSLWTGGRDSPLHF
TGTGCCAGTAGTCTCTGGACAGGGGGTAGGGATTCACCCCTCCACTTT
>TRBD1|TRBV10-1|TRBJ1-5|NA
CASSVTGEFYQPQHF
TGCGCCAGCAGCGTGACAGGGGAGTTTTATCAGCCCCAGCATTTT
>NA|TRBV2|TRBJ1-1|NA
CASSRDFNTEAFF
TGTGCCAGCAGTCGGGACTTTAACACTGAAGCTTTCTTT
>TRBD2|TRBV5-1|TRBJ2-5|NA
CASSLLGGRQETQYF
TGCGCCAGCAGTCTCTTGGGGGGGAGGCAAGAGACCCAGTACTTC
>NA|TRBV19|TRBJ1-5|once
CASSIWPKIPDSGTNQPQHF
TGTGCCAGTAGTATTTGGCCAAAAATACCGGACAGCGGGACCAATCAGCCCCAGCATTTT
>TRBD1|TRBV7-2|TRBJ1-6|NA
CASSARQGASNSPLHF
TGTGCCAGCAGCGCTAGACAGGGGGCCTCTAATTCACCCCTCCACTTT
>NA|TRBV13|TRBJ1-1|once
CASSLSGVPEAFF
TGTGCCAGCAGCTTAAGCGGGGTCCCTGAAGCTTTCTTT
>NA|TRBV7-6|TRBJ1-1|NA
CASSLDSNTEAFF
TGTGCCAGCAGCTTAGACAGCAACACTGAAGCTTTCTTT
>TRBD2|TRBV2|TRBJ2-1|NA
CASSELSGRAAEQFF
TGTGCCAGCAGTGAACTTAGCGGGAGGGCCGCTGAGCAGTTCTTC
>NA|TRBV7-3|TRBJ1-1|NA
CASSPGRLNTEAFF
TGTGCCAGCAGCCCTGGGAGGTTGAACACTGAAGCTTTCTTT
>TRBD1|TRBV9|TRBJ2-7|NA
CASSVSDPGQGFHEQYF
TGTGCCAGCAGCGTGAGCGACCCGGGACAGGGATTCCACGAGCAGTACTTC
>NA|TRBV10-3|TRBJ2-5|NA
CAAETRRGETQYF
TGTGCCGCCGAGACTAGACGGGGAGAGACCCAGTACTTC
>NA|TRBV28|TRBJ2-1|NA
CASSLNRANEQFF
TGTGCCAGCAGTTTGAACAGGGCGAATGAGCAGTTCTTC
>NA|TRBV7-3|TRBJ1-1|NA
CASKRQENTEAFF
TGTGCCAGCAAGAGACAGGAGAACACTGAAGCTTTCTTT
>NA|TRBV13|TRBJ2-7|many
CASSAGAGVHEQYF
TGTGCCAGCAGCGCCGGGGCAGGGGTCCACGAGCAGTACTTC
>NA|TRBV28|TRBJ2-2|NA
CASRSLSTGELFF
TGTGCCAGCAGGTCCCTAAGCACCGGGGAGCTGTTTTTT
>TRBD2|TRBV3-1/TRBV3-2|TRBJ2-5|NA
CASSQWGGETQYF
TGTGCCAGCAGCCAATGGGGAGGGGAGACCCAGTACTTC
>NA|TRBV2|TRBJ2-3|once
CASSDTGYGTDTQYF
TGTGCCAGCAGTGATACAGGGTACGGCACAGATACGCAGTATTTT
>NA|TRBV7-2|TRBJ1-2|NA
CASSLDRAIGYTF
TGTGCCAGCAGCTTAGACAGGGCGATAGGCTACACCTTC